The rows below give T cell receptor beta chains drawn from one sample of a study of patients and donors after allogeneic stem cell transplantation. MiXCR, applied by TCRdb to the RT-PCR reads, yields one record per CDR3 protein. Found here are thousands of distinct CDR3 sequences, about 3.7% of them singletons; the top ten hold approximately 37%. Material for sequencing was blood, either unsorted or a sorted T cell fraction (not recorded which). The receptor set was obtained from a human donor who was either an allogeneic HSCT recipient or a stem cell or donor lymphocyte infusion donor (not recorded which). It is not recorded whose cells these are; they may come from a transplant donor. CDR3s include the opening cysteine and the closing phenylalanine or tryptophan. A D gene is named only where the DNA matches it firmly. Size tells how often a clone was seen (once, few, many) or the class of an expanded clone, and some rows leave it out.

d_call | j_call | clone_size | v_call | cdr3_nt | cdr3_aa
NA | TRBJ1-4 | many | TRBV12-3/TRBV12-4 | TGTGCCAGCAGTTTAGACTCGGGACTTAATGAAAAACTGTTTTTT | CASSLDSGLNEKLFF
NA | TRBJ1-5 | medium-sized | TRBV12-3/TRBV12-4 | TGTGCCAGCAGTTTAGATGTGTGGTGGGAGAATCAGCCCCAGCATTTT | CASSLDVWWENQPQHF
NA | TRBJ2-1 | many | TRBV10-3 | TGTGCCATCAGTGAGTCACTAACTAGCTCCTACAATGAGCAGTTCTTC | CAISESLTSSYNEQFF
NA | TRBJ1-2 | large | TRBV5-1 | TGCGCCAGCAGCTTTATGGGAGTCCAGCTCGCCAAGATTGATGGCTACACCTTC | CASSFMGVQLAKIDGYTF
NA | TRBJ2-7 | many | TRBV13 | TGTGCCAGCACCTGGGTAGGCGGGAACTACGAGCAGTACTTC | CASTWVGGNYEQYF
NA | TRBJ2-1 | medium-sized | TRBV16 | TGTGCCAGCAGCCTAGACCTAGTCGGAAATGAGCAGTTCTTC | CASSLDLVGNEQFF
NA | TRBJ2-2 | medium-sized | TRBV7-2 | TGTGCCAGCAGATGGGGAATAGGGACCGGGGAGCTGTTTTTT | CASRWGIGTGELFF
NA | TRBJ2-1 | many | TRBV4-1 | TGCGCCAGCAGCCAAGCCATGCGGCAGGGGACGATCTTC | CASSQAMRQGTIF
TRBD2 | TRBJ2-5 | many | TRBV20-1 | TGCAGTGCTTCTCTAGCGGGGTATCAAGAGACCCAGTACTTC | CSASLAGYQETQYF
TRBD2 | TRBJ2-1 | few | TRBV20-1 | TGCAGTGCTAGTGGGTTCACTAGCGGGAGGTTTTCCTACAATGAGCAGTTCTTC | CSASGFTSGRFSYNEQFF
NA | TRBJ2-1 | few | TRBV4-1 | TGCGCCAGCAGCCAATTCTCCATGGGGAATGAGCAGTTCTTC | CASSQFSMGNEQFF
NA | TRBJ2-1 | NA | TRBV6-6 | TGTGCCAGCAGTTACTCGACGGCTCGGGGGAGGAGCAGCGGAGAGCAGTTCTTC | CASSYSTARGRSSGEQFF
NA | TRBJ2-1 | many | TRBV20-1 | TGCAGTGCTACCGGGACAACCTCCTACAATGAGCAGTTCTTC | CSATGTTSYNEQFF
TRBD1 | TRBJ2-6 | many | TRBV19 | TGTGCCAGTAGGCTTCCAGGACAGGGCTCCTCTGGGGCCAACGTCCTGACTTTC | CASRLPGQGSSGANVLTF
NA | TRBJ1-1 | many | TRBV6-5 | TGTGCCAGCAGTTATCAGGATAGTTTGAACACTGAAGCTTTCTTT | CASSYQDSLNTEAFF
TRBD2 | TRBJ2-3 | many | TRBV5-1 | TGCGCCAGCAGCTTGGATCCTAGCGGGACGACAGATACGCAGTATTTT | CASSLDPSGTTDTQYF
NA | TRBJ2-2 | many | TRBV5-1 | TGCGCCAGCAGCCAGACACTCGGGCAGGACGGGGAGCTGTTTTTT | CASSQTLGQDGELFF
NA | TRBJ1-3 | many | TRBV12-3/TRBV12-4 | TGTGCCAGCAGTGGAGAAGCTCACTCTGGAAACACCATATATTTT | CASSGEAHSGNTIYF
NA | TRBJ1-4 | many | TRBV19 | TGTGCCAGTAGTATAGCAGGCGAAAAACTGTTTTTT | CASSIAGEKLFF
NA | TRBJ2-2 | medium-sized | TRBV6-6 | TGTGCCAGCAGCCGCAGTAGGGGGACGAACACCGGGGAGCTGTTTTTT | CASSRSRGTNTGELFF
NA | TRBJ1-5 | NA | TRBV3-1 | TGTGCCAGCAGCCAAGAGGCCCGTTCGCCCCAGCATTTT | CASSQEARSPQHF
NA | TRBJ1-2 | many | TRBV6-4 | TGTGCCAGCAGCCCCGAACAGGGTATAGGCTACACCTTC | CASSPEQGIGYTF
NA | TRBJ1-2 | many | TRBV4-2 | TGTGCCAGCAGCCAAGAAATCGGTCGGACGATCTATGGCTACACCTTC | CASSQEIGRTIYGYTF
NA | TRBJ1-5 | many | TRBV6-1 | TGTGCCAGCAGTGACCTGGGGGTCCAGCCCCAGCATTTT | CASSDLGVQPQHF
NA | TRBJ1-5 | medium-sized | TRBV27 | TGTGCCAGCAGCCGGGGGCAGGCTTACAATCAGCCCCAGCATTTT | CASSRGQAYNQPQHF
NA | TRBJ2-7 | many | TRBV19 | TGTGCCAGTAGTGCGGGACAGATATTCTCCTACGAGCAGTACTTC | CASSAGQIFSYEQYF
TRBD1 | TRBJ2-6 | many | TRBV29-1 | TGCAGCGTCCGGGGACAGGAGCGCTCTGGGGCCAACGTCCTGACTTTC | CSVRGQERSGANVLTF
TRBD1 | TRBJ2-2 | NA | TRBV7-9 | TGTGCCAGCAGCCGAGGACAGGGAGGCTTGAACACCGGGGAGCTGTTTTTT | CASSRGQGGLNTGELFF
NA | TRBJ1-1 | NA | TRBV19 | TGTGCCAGTAGTATGCTGACACCCAACACTGAAGCTTTCTTT | CASSMLTPNTEAFF
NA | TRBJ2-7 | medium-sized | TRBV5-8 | TGTGCCAGCAGCCTCGATAGCGGAGTCGGGACCTACGAGCAGTACTTC | CASSLDSGVGTYEQYF
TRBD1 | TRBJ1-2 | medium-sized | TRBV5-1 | TGCGCCAGCAGCTTCGGACAGGACTATGGCTACACCTTC | CASSFGQDYGYTF
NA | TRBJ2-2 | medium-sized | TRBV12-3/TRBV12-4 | TGTGCCAGCAGTTTCTACACCGGGGAGCTGTTTTTT | CASSFYTGELFF
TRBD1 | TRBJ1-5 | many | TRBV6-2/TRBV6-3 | TGTGCCAGCAGCCGGACAGGTGATCAGCCCCAGCATTTT | CASSRTGDQPQHF
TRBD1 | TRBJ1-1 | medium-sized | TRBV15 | TGTGCCACCAGCAGAGATTGGGGCACAGGGGCCCAGAACACTGAAGCTTTCTTT | CATSRDWGTGAQNTEAFF
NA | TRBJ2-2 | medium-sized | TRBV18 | TGTGCCAGCTCACCATTTTCCGGGGAGCTGTTTTTT | CASSPFSGELFF
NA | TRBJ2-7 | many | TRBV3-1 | TGTGCCAGCAGCCAAGATCGGGGCGAGCAGTACTTC | CASSQDRGEQYF
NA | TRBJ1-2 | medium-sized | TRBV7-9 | TGTGCCAGCAGCTTAGTCAGCGGTTATTCGGCAGATGGCTACACCTTC | CASSLVSGYSADGYTF
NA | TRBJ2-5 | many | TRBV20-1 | TGCAGTGCTACGGACGACTCTGGGCGGGAGACCCAGTACTTC | CSATDDSGRETQYF
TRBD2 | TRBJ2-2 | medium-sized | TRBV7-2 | TGTGCCAGCAGCTTACACAGCGGGAGTAACACCGGGGAGCTGTTTTTT | CASSLHSGSNTGELFF
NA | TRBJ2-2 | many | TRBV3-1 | TGTGCCAGCAGCCTTAGGACGGGGTTCACCGGGGAGCTGTTTTTT | CASSLRTGFTGELFF
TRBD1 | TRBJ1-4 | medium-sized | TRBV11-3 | TGTGCCAGCAGCCCGACAGGGCGAAATGAAAAACTGTTTTTT | CASSPTGRNEKLFF
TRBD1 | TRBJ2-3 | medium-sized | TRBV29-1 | TGCAGCGTTAACACAGGGGGAGTGGATACGCAGTATTTT | CSVNTGGVDTQYF
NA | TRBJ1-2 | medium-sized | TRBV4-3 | TGCGCCAGCAGCCAAGATAAGGGGACGGCCTATGGCTACACCTTC | CASSQDKGTAYGYTF
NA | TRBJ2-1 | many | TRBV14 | TGTGCCAGCAGCCAAGAAAATTTCGGTACACCGAGCTCCTACAATGAGCAGTTCTTC | CASSQENFGTPSSYNEQFF